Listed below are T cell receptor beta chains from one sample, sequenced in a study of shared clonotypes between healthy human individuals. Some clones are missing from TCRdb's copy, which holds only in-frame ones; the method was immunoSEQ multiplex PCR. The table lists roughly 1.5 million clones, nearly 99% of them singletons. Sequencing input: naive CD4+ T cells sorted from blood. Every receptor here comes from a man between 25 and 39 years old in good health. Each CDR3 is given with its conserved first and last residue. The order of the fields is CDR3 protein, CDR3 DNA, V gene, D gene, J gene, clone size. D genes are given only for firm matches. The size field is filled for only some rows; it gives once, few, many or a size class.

cdr3_aa: CASRTSPDVLTF; cdr3_nt: TGTGCCAGTAGGACAAGTCCGGACGTCCTGACTTTC; v_call: TRBV19; d_call: .; j_call: TRBJ2-6; clone_size: .
cdr3_aa: CASSPGLIYNEQFF; cdr3_nt: TGTGCCAGCAGCCCCGGACTAATCTACAATGAGCAGTTCTTC; v_call: TRBV7-2; d_call: .; j_call: TRBJ2-1; clone_size: .
cdr3_aa: CASSQVIRDEQFF; cdr3_nt: TGTGCCAGCAGCCAAGTAATCCGCGATGAGCAGTTCTTC; v_call: TRBV14; d_call: .; j_call: TRBJ2-1; clone_size: .
cdr3_aa: CASSLGPREGLRSEQYF; cdr3_nt: TGTGCCAGCAGCTTAGGTCCGCGGGAGGGCCTCCGGAGCGAGCAGTACTTC; v_call: TRBV7-9; d_call: TRBD2; j_call: TRBJ2-7; clone_size: .
cdr3_aa: CASSSRWGATEAFF; cdr3_nt: TGTGCCAGTAGCTCAAGGTGGGGGGCCACTGAAGCTTTCTTT; v_call: TRBV19; d_call: .; j_call: TRBJ1-1; clone_size: .
cdr3_aa: CASSPYDEKLFF; cdr3_nt: TGTGCCAGCAGTCCATATGATGAAAAACTGTTTTTT; v_call: TRBV28; d_call: .; j_call: TRBJ1-4; clone_size: .
cdr3_aa: CASSPTKSNEKLFF; cdr3_nt: TGTGCCAGCTCACCAACGAAAAGTAATGAAAAACTGTTTTTT; v_call: TRBV18; d_call: .; j_call: TRBJ1-4; clone_size: once
cdr3_aa: CASSPSVAKNTEAFF; cdr3_nt: TGTGCCAGCAGCCCCTCGGTGGCCAAAAACACTGAAGCTTTCTTT; v_call: TRBV7-9; d_call: .; j_call: TRBJ1-1; clone_size: .
cdr3_aa: CASSEGLAEQFF; cdr3_nt: TGTGCCAGCAGTGAAGGTCTAGCTGAGCAGTTCTTC; v_call: TRBV2; d_call: .; j_call: TRBJ2-1; clone_size: .
cdr3_aa: CASSLRPFPGYTF; cdr3_nt: TGTGCCAGCAGTCTACGGCCTTTCCCTGGCTACACCTTC; v_call: TRBV28; d_call: .; j_call: TRBJ1-2; clone_size: .
cdr3_aa: CASQRRTGDPQQFF; cdr3_nt: TGTGCCAGCCAACGGCGGACAGGGGACCCGCAGCAGTTCTTC; v_call: TRBV28; d_call: TRBD1; j_call: TRBJ2-1; clone_size: .
cdr3_aa: CASKTSGGAGANVLTF; cdr3_nt: TGTGCCAGCAAGACCTCCGGGGGCGCTGGGGCCAACGTCCTGACTTTC; v_call: TRBV28; d_call: .; j_call: TRBJ2-6; clone_size: .
cdr3_aa: CASIVSAEQYF; cdr3_nt: TGTGCCAGCATAGTCTCAGCAGAGCAGTACTTC; v_call: TRBV2; d_call: .; j_call: TRBJ2-7; clone_size: .
cdr3_aa: CASSPPGVETQYF; cdr3_nt: TGTGCCAGCTCACCCCCAGGGGTAGAGACCCAGTACTTC; v_call: TRBV18; d_call: .; j_call: TRBJ2-5; clone_size: .
cdr3_aa: CASGTSIYEQYF; cdr3_nt: TGTGCCAGTGGAACTAGTATTTACGAGCAGTACTTC; v_call: TRBV6-1; d_call: .; j_call: TRBJ2-7; clone_size: .
cdr3_aa: CASMVSTRYNEQFF; cdr3_nt: TGCGCCAGCATGGTGTCTACGCGCTACAATGAGCAGTTCTTC; v_call: TRBV5-1; d_call: .; j_call: TRBJ2-1; clone_size: .
cdr3_aa: CASSESRDRADTQYF; cdr3_nt: TGCGCCAGCAGTGAGTCACGAGATAGGGCAGATACGCAGTATTTT; v_call: TRBV10-1; d_call: .; j_call: TRBJ2-3; clone_size: .
cdr3_aa: CASSRDSNTEAFF; cdr3_nt: TGCGCCAGCAGCCGGGACAGCAACACTGAAGCTTTCTTT; v_call: TRBV5-1; d_call: TRBD1; j_call: TRBJ1-1; clone_size: .
cdr3_aa: CASSLAWGTYEQYF; cdr3_nt: TGCGCCAGCAGCTTGGCCTGGGGGACCTACGAGCAGTACTTC; v_call: TRBV5-1; d_call: .; j_call: TRBJ2-7; clone_size: .
cdr3_aa: CAISEALAGGGTDTQYF; cdr3_nt: TGTGCCATCAGTGAGGCACTAGCGGGAGGGGGCACAGATACGCAGTATTTT; v_call: TRBV10-3; d_call: TRBD2; j_call: TRBJ2-3; clone_size: .
cdr3_aa: CASSLGDRGILLPYEQYF; cdr3_nt: TGTGCCAGCAGCTTGGGGGACAGGGGTATTTTACTTCCCTACGAGCAGTACTTC; v_call: TRBV5-6; d_call: TRBD1; j_call: TRBJ2-7; clone_size: .
cdr3_aa: CASSGSDRELQETQYF; cdr3_nt: TGTGCCAGCAGCGGATCGGACAGGGAATTACAAGAGACCCAGTACTTC; v_call: TRBV7-9; d_call: TRBD1; j_call: TRBJ2-5; clone_size: once
cdr3_aa: CAISESRDHSYEQYF; cdr3_nt: TGTGCCATCAGTGAGTCACGGGACCACTCCTACGAGCAGTACTTC; v_call: TRBV10-3; d_call: .; j_call: TRBJ2-7; clone_size: .
cdr3_aa: CACHSGVGEKLFF; cdr3_nt: TGTGCCTGTCACTCAGGGGTTGGGGAAAAACTGTTTTTT; v_call: TRBV28; d_call: .; j_call: TRBJ1-4; clone_size: .
cdr3_aa: CASSQQPAGITNEQFF; cdr3_nt: TGCGCCAGCAGCCAGCAACCAGCGGGAATCACAAATGAGCAGTTCTTC; v_call: TRBV4-1; d_call: TRBD2; j_call: TRBJ2-1; clone_size: once
cdr3_aa: CSARDPGIQFF; cdr3_nt: TGCAGTGCTAGAGATCCGGGGATCCAGTTCTTC; v_call: TRBV20-1; d_call: .; j_call: TRBJ2-1; clone_size: .
cdr3_aa: CASSLEERGTSGEIYEQYF; cdr3_nt: TGTGCCAGCAGCTTAGAGGAGAGGGGGACTAGCGGGGAAATCTACGAGCAGTACTTC; v_call: TRBV11-3; d_call: TRBD2; j_call: TRBJ2-7; clone_size: .
cdr3_aa: CASSYAPGGGIPREQFF; cdr3_nt: TGTGCCAGCAGCTACGCCCCGGGGGGGGGAATCCCCCGGGAGCAGTTCTTC; v_call: TRBV7-8; d_call: TRBD2; j_call: TRBJ2-1; clone_size: .
cdr3_aa: CASSTRTSGSGTQYF; cdr3_nt: TGTGCCAGCAGCACCCGGACTAGCGGGAGCGGTACGCAGTATTTT; v_call: TRBV9; d_call: TRBD2; j_call: TRBJ2-3; clone_size: .
cdr3_aa: CASSTAAGVDSQPQHF; cdr3_nt: TGTGCCAGCAGCACTGCGGCGGGAGTAGATAGTCAGCCCCAGCATTTT; v_call: TRBV5-5; d_call: .; j_call: TRBJ1-5; clone_size: .
cdr3_aa: CASSFGTDSYNEQFF; cdr3_nt: TGTGCCAGCAGCTTTGGGACGGACTCCTACAATGAGCAGTTCTTC; v_call: TRBV5-4; d_call: .; j_call: TRBJ2-1; clone_size: .
cdr3_aa: CASSSFGGSGNTIYF; cdr3_nt: TGTGCCAGCAGTAGCTTCGGGGGCTCTGGAAACACCATATATTTT; v_call: TRBV27; d_call: .; j_call: TRBJ1-3; clone_size: .
cdr3_aa: CASSLGGRIYEQYF; cdr3_nt: TGTGCCAGCAGCTTAGGCGGCAGGATCTACGAGCAGTACTTC; v_call: TRBV7-2; d_call: .; j_call: TRBJ2-7; clone_size: .
cdr3_aa: CASSGYSNQPQHF; cdr3_nt: TGTGCCAGCAGTGGATATAGCAATCAGCCCCAGCATTTT; v_call: TRBV2; d_call: .; j_call: TRBJ1-5; clone_size: .
cdr3_aa: CASSFQTGGGETQYF; cdr3_nt: TGTGCCAGCAGCTTCCAGACAGGGGGTGGGGAGACCCAGTACTTC; v_call: TRBV7-2; d_call: TRBD1; j_call: TRBJ2-5; clone_size: once
cdr3_aa: CASSLGSGSVPYNEQFF; cdr3_nt: TGTGCCAGCAGCTTGGGTAGCGGGAGCGTCCCCTACAATGAGCAGTTCTTC; v_call: TRBV5-4; d_call: TRBD2; j_call: TRBJ2-1; clone_size: .
cdr3_aa: CASSPRQGARAFF; cdr3_nt: TGTGCCAGCAGCCCCAGACAGGGAGCGAGAGCTTTCTTT; v_call: TRBV7-2; d_call: TRBD1; j_call: TRBJ1-1; clone_size: .
cdr3_aa: CASSLGWASGIYNEQFF; cdr3_nt: TGTGCCAGCAGCTTGGGTTGGGCTAGCGGGATCTACAATGAGCAGTTCTTC; v_call: TRBV5-5; d_call: TRBD2; j_call: TRBJ2-1; clone_size: .
cdr3_aa: CASSPGTGGQETQYF; cdr3_nt: TGTGCCAGCTCACCGGGCACAGGGGGCCAAGAGACCCAGTACTTC; v_call: TRBV18; d_call: TRBD1; j_call: TRBJ2-5; clone_size: .